A single sample gave rise to the 24 T cell receptor beta chains below, sequenced in a study of blood T cell repertoires in COVID-19. Libraries were prepared by immunoSEQ multiplex PCR; TCRdb keeps only in-frame clonotypes and omits some of them. The data show hundreds of thousands of clones, approximately 88% seen once. What was sequenced was PBMCs or T cells enriched from blood (not recorded which). The receptors here all came from a woman in her 40s with acute COVID-19.

This clone was seen more than once but under ten times. The chain employs TRBV2 and TRBJ1-6, with 8 bases lining up with TRBD1. V trimming: 7 bases; J trimming: 7 bases; junction bases outside the gene matches: 6. CDR3 length: 14 residues. Germline V gene lookup returns CDR1 SNHLY and CDR2 FYNNEI. CDR3 amino acids: CASTSGTGNSPLHF. The DNA of the CDR3 is TGTGCCAGCACCTCCGGGACAGGCAATTCACCCCTCCACTTT.

Comment on this clone: A read error is likely, as this CDR3 ends without the conserved phenylalanine or tryptophan. The DNA is omitted, as the CDR3 cannot be located on it reliably, and the CDR3 follows TCRdb's listing. The chain is built from TRBV20-1 and TRBJ1-3. Germline V gene lookup returns CDR1 DFQATT and CDR2 SNEGSKA (reference sequence). The CDR3 sequence runs 8 residues, both termini included. CDR3 protein: CSAIPQRD.

This clone was counted once. The chain uses TRBV3-1 (or the pseudogene TRBV3-2) and TRBJ1-2, with D maybe TRBD1 (5 bases). Germline V gene data show CDR1 as LGHDT and CDR2 as YNNKEL (reference sequence). The CDR3 covers 12 residues. V lost 6 bases to trimming and J lost 9 bases, with 14 bases between them. This CDR3 is CASSGQGSRYTF. CDR3 bases: TGTGCCAGCAGTGGTCAGGGTAGTCGCTACACCTTC.

This chain joins TRBV9 and TRBJ2-1, with 7 bases aligning to TRBD2. The CDR3 consists of 15 residues. The V gene's germline CDR1 is SGDLS and CDR2 YYNGEE. V lost 2 bases and J lost 7; bases outside the gene matches: 9. For the CDR3, the DNA is TGTGCCAGCAGCGTGGTGACTAGCAGTTGGAATGAGCAGTTCTTC. This sequence encodes CASSVVTSSWNEQFF.

Of note for this clone: The identical CDR3 is also encoded by other nucleotide sequences in the sample. V and J are TRBV7-9 and TRBJ1-1; D unresolved. There are 12 residues in the CDR3. Looked up from germline, CDR1 is SEHNR and CDR2 is FQNEAQ (reference sequence). Trimming shortened V by 5 bases and J by 4 bases, and 8 bases separated the two germline ends. Here the CDR3 DNA reads TGTGCCAGCAGCCCGGGAGGCACTGAAGCTTTCTTT. Amino acids: CASSPGGTEAFF.

Notes on this clone: The same CDR3 can be traced to other DNA sequences in this sample. This chain links TRBV3-1 (or the pseudogene TRBV3-2) with TRBJ1-1; D unresolved. CDR3 length: 14 residues. The ends were cut back, 1 base at V and 1 base at J, with 7 bases in the middle. Germline V lookup: CDR1 LGHDT, CDR2 YNNKEL (reference sequence). Here the CDR3 reads CASSQVSGNTEAFF. CDR3 coding DNA: TGTGCCAGCAGCCAAGTTTCAGGGAACACTGAAGCTTTCTTT.

The chain has TRBV27 and TRBJ1-2, with a possible D match to TRBD1 (5 bases). This CDR3 contains 12 residues. The V end lost 6 bases, the J end lost 5 bases, and 10 bases lay between the germline ends. Germline loops: CDR1 MNHEY, CDR2 SMNVEV (reference sequence). CDR3 sequence: CASSSQGYGYTF. The CDR3 DNA sequence: TGTGCCAGCAGCTCTCAGGGTTATGGCTACACCTTC.

This chain joins TRBV2 and TRBJ2-7; weak D call: TRBD1 (5 bases). The germline CDR1 and CDR2 sequences are SNHLY and FYNNEI. The ends were cut back, 6 bases at V and 2 bases at J, with 11 bases in the middle. The CDR3 consists of 13 residues. The CDR3 nucleotides are TGTGCCAGCAGGACCGACAGACCCTACGAGCAGTACTTC. It specifies CASRTDRPYEQYF.

The V gene is TRBV5-1, the J gene TRBJ2-7; D may be TRBD1 (7 bases). The CDR3 is 14 amino acids. Trimming took off 4 bases at V and 6 bases at J, with 17 bases between the two ends. CDR1 SGHRS and CDR2 YFSETQ come from the germline V gene. The CDR3, as DNA: TGCGCCAGCAGCCGAAGCGGAGGGGGCGGCGAGCAGTACTTC. Protein sequence: CASSRSGGGGEQYF.

The table lists this clone with a count of one. The chain joins TRBV12-3 or TRBV12-4 to TRBJ2-1; tentative D call: TRBD1 (5 bases). V lost 6 bases and J 10 bases, leaving 13 bases between the germline ends. This CDR3 spans 12 amino acids. The CDR3, as DNA: TGTGCCAGCAGCCCCAGGTGGGGCGAGCAGTTCTTC. Protein product: CASSPRWGEQFF.

The rearrangement links TRBV19 to TRBJ1-1; 8 bases agree with TRBD1. The CDR3 is 17 amino acids. Germline trimming cut 5 bases from V and 4 bases from J; bases unmatched to any gene: 15. The germline V gene has CDR1 LNHDA and CDR2 SQIVND (reference sequence). CDR3 coding DNA: TGTGCCAGTAGTCTCTCGTCCCTCAGGGGGCGCGGCACTGAAGCTTTCTTT. This codes for CASSLSSLRGRGTEAFF.

The rearrangement links TRBV7-9 to TRBJ1-2; weak D call: TRBD1 (5 bases). Looked up from germline, CDR1 is SEHNR and CDR2 is FQNEAQ (reference sequence). V was pared by 1 base and J by 10 bases, with 10 bases between. This CDR3 contains 12 residues. CDR3 loop: CASSLEQGVYTF. The CDR3, as DNA: TGTGCCAGCAGCTTAGAGCAGGGCGTCTACACCTTC.

The V call is TRBV18, the J call TRBJ2-7; maybe TRBD2 (7 bases). The CDR3 length is 15 residues. Germline-derived CDR1 and CDR2 are KGHSH and LQKENI. With 3 bases removed from V and 4 bases from J, the gap between germline ends came to 16 bases. CDR3 coding DNA: TGTGCCAGCTCACCTACGGCGGGGGCAGCGTACGAGCAGTACTTC. It yields the protein CASSPTAGAAYEQYF.

The chain is built from TRBV6-1 and TRBJ2-5; D might be TRBD1 (5 bases). The germline CDR1 and CDR2 sequences are MNHNS and SASEGT. The V gene lost 1 base and the J gene lost 11 bases, with 11 bases spanning the gap. CDR3 size: 12 residues. The CDR3 bases are TGTGCCAGCAGTGAAGGGAAGGGGTCGCAGTACTTC. Its translation: CASSEGKGSQYF.

The DNA for the CDR3 is TGTGCCAGCAGCCTTGGACAATGGGGCTATGGCTACACCTTC. As protein: CASSLGQWGYGYTF. The V and J genes are TRBV7-2 and TRBJ1-2, with D tentatively TRBD1 (5 bases). V lost 5 bases to trimming and J lost 4 bases, with 14 bases between them. The CDR3 loop spans 14 amino acids. Germline V gene lookup returns CDR1 SGHTA and CDR2 FQGNSA.

V usage is TRBV11-2 and J usage is TRBJ2-1; 12 bases fit TRBD2. This CDR3 region has 15 residues. From germline, CDR1 is SGHAT and CDR2 FQNNGV. V shed 6 bases, J shed 6 bases, and the junction held 6 bases outside the gene matches. The CDR3 loop is CASSPGLAGINEQFF. CDR3 in DNA: TGTGCCAGCAGTCCCGGACTAGCGGGGATCAATGAGCAGTTCTTC.

In this sample, this clone turned up once. The chain has TRBV5-6 and TRBJ1-2; 7 nucleotides align to TRBD1. V lost 2 bases, J lost 4 bases, and 5 bases stayed unmatched. This CDR3 contains 14 residues. Germline CDR1 and CDR2: SGHDT and YYEEEE. The CDR3 loop reads CASSLVDRAYGYTF. As DNA, the CDR3 is TGTGCCAGCAGCTTAGTCGACAGGGCCTATGGCTACACCTTC.

This chain joins TRBV5-1 and TRBJ1-1, with a tentative D call TRBD1 (6 bases). This CDR3 comprises 16 residues. The germline V gene has CDR1 SGHRS and CDR2 YFSETQ. Trimming left V 2 bases short and J 0 bases short, with 14 bases between. The CDR3 spells CASSFSQGFLNTEAFF. In DNA form, the CDR3 reads TGCGCCAGCAGCTTCAGCCAGGGGTTCTTGAACACTGAAGCTTTCTTT.

The sample holds one count of this clone. The chain uses TRBV29-1 and TRBJ2-3; 7 bases are a match to TRBD1. From germline, CDR1 is SQVTM and CDR2 ANQGSEA. The V and J ends lost 8 bases and 0 bases, in that order; junction bases with no gene match: 5. The CDR3 is 13 residues long. CDR3 nucleotides: TGCAGCCCCGACAGGGCAAGCACAGATACGCAGTATTTT. Translated: CSPDRASTDTQYF.

V gene TRBV10-2 combines with J gene TRBJ2-5, with 11 nucleotides matching TRBD2. The CDR3 runs to 14 residues. Trimming took 4 bases from V and 5 from J; bases not matched to a gene: 3. CDR1 and CDR2 (germline): WSHSY, SAAADI. The CDR3 bases are TGCGCCAGCAGTGCTAGCGGGGGGTGGGAGACCCAGTACTTC. It yields the protein CASSASGGWETQYF.

V is TRBV13 and J is TRBJ1-6; 7 bases are a match to TRBD1. The V segment lost 5 bases and the J segment 12 bases; nucleotides outside the gene matches: 10. CDR3 length: 14 residues. Per germline, CDR1 PRHDT and CDR2 FYEKMQ (reference sequence). The CDR3: CASSPGNRGRPLHF. The CDR3 DNA follows: TGTGCCAGCAGCCCCGGAAACAGGGGTAGACCCCTCCACTTT.

The chain employs TRBV24-1 and TRBJ1-5; D ambiguous. V dropped 4 bases and J dropped 9 bases, with 9 bases sitting between them. This CDR3 is 12 amino acids long. CDR1 and CDR2 from the germline V gene are KGHDR and SFDVKD. CDR3 in DNA: TGTGCCACCAGTGACCCGGAGGGGCCCCAGCATTTT. This encodes CATSDPEGPQHF.

This chain connects TRBV25-1 to TRBJ2-2; 8 nucleotides match TRBD1. V trimming: 8 bases; J trimming: 7 bases; junction bases outside the gene matches: 18. Germline CDR1 MGHDK, CDR2 SYGVNS. The CDR3 runs 17 residues. The DNA of the CDR3 is TGTGCCAGCGAAGCCCGGTTGGGTCAGGGGGCAAACGGGGAGCTGTTTTTT. It is translated as CASEARLGQGANGELFF.

This chain joins TRBV5-1 and TRBJ1-1; 8 bases map to TRBD1. From germline, CDR1 is SGHRS and CDR2 YFSETQ. This CDR3 has 16 residues. The J segment lost 3 bases and the V segment lost 0 bases, leaving 7 bases of the junction unmatched. The DNA of the CDR3 is TGCGCCAGCAGCTTGGAGGCAGGGGGCTTTTACACTGAAGCTTTCTTT. Its translation is CASSLEAGGFYTEAFF.